The 6 T cell receptor beta chains below all came from one sample that was sequenced in a study of cytomegalovirus exposure and HLA in healthy donors. Sequenced by immunoSEQ multiplex PCR; TCRdb stores in-frame clones only, minus some. The sample contains a few hundred thousand clones, around 86% of which appear only once. Sequencing was done on a sample of PBMCs. Every receptor here comes from a woman aged 18-29 years in good health and CMV-seronegative.

The V gene is TRBV7-3, the J gene TRBJ2-2, with a weak D call TRBD2 (7 bases). V lost 3 bases to trimming and J lost 4 bases, with 18 bases between them. This CDR3 spans 17 amino acids. Germline V gene data show CDR1 as SGHTA and CDR2 as FQGTGA. The CDR3 reads CASSLGGPGPSTGELFF. DNA of the CDR3: TGTGCCAGCAGCTTGGGGGGGCCCGGACCGTCCACCGGGGAGCTGTTTTTT.

The V call is TRBV5-1, the J call TRBJ1-2; 10 bases map to TRBD1. With 0 bases clipped from V and 3 bases from J, the junction kept 8 bases outside the gene matches. CDR1 and CDR2 (germline): SGHRS, YFSETQ. This CDR3 has 17 residues. The CDR3 DNA follows: TGCGCCAGCAGCTTGGAAGTTCTCGGGACAGGGGACTATGGCTACACCTTC. This codes for CASSLEVLGTGDYGYTF.

This chain connects TRBV2 to TRBJ1-1; D is uncertain. Germline V lookup: CDR1 SNHLY, CDR2 FYNNEI. The CDR3 sequence is 12 residues long. V was shortened by 0 bases and J by 11 bases, with 10 bases between the two germline ends. The CDR3: CASSEAAGLAFF. The CDR3 DNA reads TGTGCCAGCAGTGAAGCTGCCGGGTTGGCTTTCTTT.

The chain employs TRBV5-1 and TRBJ2-7; TRBD2 agrees at 15 bases. The V segment lost 2 bases and the J segment 3 bases; nucleotides outside the gene matches: 15. The CDR3 is 20 amino acids. Germline loops: CDR1 SGHRS, CDR2 YFSETQ. The CDR3 coding sequence is TGCGCCAGCAGCTTCGGGAACACAGCCGGGACTAGCGGGAGGATCTACGAGCAGTACTTC. This encodes CASSFGNTAGTSGRIYEQYF.

The chain couples TRBV5-4 to TRBJ2-1, with D perhaps TRBD2 (6 bases). Germline V lookup: CDR1 SGHNT, CDR2 YYREEE (reference sequence). Trimming cost V 3 bases and J 4 bases, with 14 bases left between them. There are 15 residues in the CDR3. The CDR3 DNA reads TGTGCCAGCAGCTCCGGGAGTCGCCTGTACAATGAGCAGTTCTTC. It translates to CASSSGSRLYNEQFF.

The chain couples TRBV7-2 to TRBJ2-1; 14 bases align to TRBD2. The germline gives CDR1 SGHTA, CDR2 FQGNSA. This CDR3 is built from 17 residues. Trimming at V came to 5 bases and at J to 3 bases, leaving 6 bases not matched to a gene. This chain's CDR3 is CASSPGLAGGRYNEQFF. The CDR3, as DNA: TGTGCCAGCAGCCCAGGACTAGCGGGGGGACGCTACAATGAGCAGTTCTTC.